This T cell receptor (beta chain) was recorded in a study of T-cell memory formation after mild COVID-19. At the level of the study: TCR clusters were mostly confined to one donor each. Broader study findings: Several responding clones turned up in pre-infection memory, indicating that cross-reactive memory may have taken part.

CDR3 length: 17 amino acids. Germline V gene data show CDR1 as SGHTA and CDR2 as FQGNSA. The trim removed 3 bases at V and 4 bases at J, leaving 11 bases unmatched. TCRdb itself ran the 5' RACE reads through MiXCR, one entry per CDR3 protein. The sample contains roughly 200,000 distinct CDR3 sequences, 16% of which appear only once. This clonotype has more than one count but fewer than ten. The target antigen is unknown. This chain joins TRBV7-2 and TRBJ2-5, with 10 bases lining up with TRBD1. The sequencing input was PBMCs or a T cell subset sorted from them (not recorded which). The receptor comes from an adult woman who had mild COVID-19 (a few samples of this study predate the infection). Cell type and time point are not known. This chain's CDR3 is CASSFAIGQGGGETQYF. The CDR3 coding sequence is TGTGCCAGCAGCTTCGCCATTGGACAGGGGGGCGGAGAGACCCAGTACTTC.